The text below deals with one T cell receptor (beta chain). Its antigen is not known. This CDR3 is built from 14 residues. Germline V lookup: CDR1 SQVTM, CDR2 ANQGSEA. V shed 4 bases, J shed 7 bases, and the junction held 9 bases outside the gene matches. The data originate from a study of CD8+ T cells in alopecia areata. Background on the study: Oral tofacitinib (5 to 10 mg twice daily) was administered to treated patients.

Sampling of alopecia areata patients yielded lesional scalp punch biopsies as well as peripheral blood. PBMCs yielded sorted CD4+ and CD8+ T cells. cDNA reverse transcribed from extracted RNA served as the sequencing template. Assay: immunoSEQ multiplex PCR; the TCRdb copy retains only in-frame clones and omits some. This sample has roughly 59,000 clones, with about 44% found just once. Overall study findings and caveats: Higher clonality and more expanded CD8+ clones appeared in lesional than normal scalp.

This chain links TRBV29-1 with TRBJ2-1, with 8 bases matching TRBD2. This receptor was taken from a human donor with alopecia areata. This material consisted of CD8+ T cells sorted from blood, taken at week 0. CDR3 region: CSVVWVAGKNEQFF. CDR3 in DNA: TGCAGCGTTGTCTGGGTAGCGGGGAAAAATGAGCAGTTCTTC.